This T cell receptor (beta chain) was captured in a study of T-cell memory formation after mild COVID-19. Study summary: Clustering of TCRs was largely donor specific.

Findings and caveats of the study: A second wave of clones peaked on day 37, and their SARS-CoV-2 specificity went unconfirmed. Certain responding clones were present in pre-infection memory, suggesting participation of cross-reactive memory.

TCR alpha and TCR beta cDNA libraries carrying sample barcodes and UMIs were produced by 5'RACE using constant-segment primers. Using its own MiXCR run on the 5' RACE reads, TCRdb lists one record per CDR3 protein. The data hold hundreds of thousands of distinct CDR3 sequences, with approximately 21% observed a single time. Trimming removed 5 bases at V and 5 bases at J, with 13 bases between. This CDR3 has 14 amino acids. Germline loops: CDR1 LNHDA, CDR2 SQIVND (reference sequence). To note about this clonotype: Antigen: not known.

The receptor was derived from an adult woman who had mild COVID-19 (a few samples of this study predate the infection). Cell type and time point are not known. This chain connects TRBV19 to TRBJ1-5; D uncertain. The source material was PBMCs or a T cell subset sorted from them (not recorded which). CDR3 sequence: CASSPAPRYQPQHF. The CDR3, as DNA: TGTGCCAGTAGTCCCGCCCCCAGGTATCAGCCCCAGCATTTT.